Following are 29 T cell receptor beta chains from one sample sequenced in a study of blood T cell repertoires in COVID-19. Assay: immunoSEQ multiplex PCR; the TCRdb copy retains only in-frame clones and omits some. The repertoire holds approximately 170,000 clones, with 85% to 90% as singletons. The sample comprised peripheral blood. Receptor source: a woman in her 70s with acute or convalescent COVID-19.

The chain links TRBV7-2 to TRBJ2-5, with TRBD1 as a possible D gene (6 bases). The V end was cut by 5 bases, the J end by 0 bases, with 16 bases between. The length of the CDR3 is 16 residues. Germline V gene sequence: CDR1 SGHTA, CDR2 FQGNSA. The DNA for the CDR3 is TGTGCCAGCAGCCCACGAGCCGACAGGTACCAAGAGACCCAGTACTTC. This translates into CASSPRADRYQETQYF.

V is TRBV11-2 and J is TRBJ2-7; maybe TRBD2 (6 bases). The germline V gene has CDR1 SGHAT and CDR2 FQNNGV. The CDR3 spans 14 residues. The V gene lost 5 bases and the J gene lost 3 bases, with 14 bases spanning the gap. CDR3 nucleotides: TGTGCCAGCAGCCTACGACTAGGAGACTACGAGCAGTACTTC. Encoded protein: CASSLRLGDYEQYF.

The chain recombines TRBV6-1 with TRBJ1-2, with 9 bases fitting TRBD1. The germline V gene encodes CDR1 MNHNS and CDR2 SASEGT. The CDR3 runs 15 residues. V trimming: 1 base; J trimming: 8 bases; junction bases outside the gene matches: 8. The CDR3 nucleotides read TGTGCCAGCAGTGAAGTTCTCGGGACAGGGTCGGGCTACACCTTC. Protein product: CASSEVLGTGSGYTF.

Turning to this clone: Other DNA sequences in the same sample also yield this CDR3. V and J are TRBV18 and TRBJ1-1; maybe TRBD1 (6 bases). CDR3 length equals 13 residues. The V gene's germline CDR1 is KGHSH and CDR2 LQKENI. V was clipped by 3 bases and J by 1 base, with 6 bases between them. CDR3 residues: CASSPGQNTEAFF. The DNA for the CDR3 is TGTGCCAGCTCACCGGGACAGAACACTGAAGCTTTCTTT.

The chain employs TRBV7-2 and TRBJ1-5; D not certain. Germline V gives CDR1 SGHTA, CDR2 FQGNSA. Trimming removed 1 base at V and 9 bases at J, with 13 bases between. This CDR3 spans 14 amino acids. This CDR3 is CASSLVLAPRPQHF. In nucleotides, the CDR3 is TGTGCCAGCAGCTTAGTTTTGGCCCCAAGGCCCCAGCATTTT.

The rearrangement joins TRBV7-2 to TRBJ2-5; D gene unclear. Germline V gene sequence: CDR1 SGHTA, CDR2 FQGNSA. The ends were cut back, 0 bases at V and 2 bases at J, with 7 bases in the middle. The CDR3 contains 14 residues. The CDR3 DNA reads TGTGCCAGCAGCTTAGCGTACAGACAAGAGACCCAGTACTTC. Protein sequence: CASSLAYRQETQYF.

This clone came up a few times. This sequence joins TRBV7-2 and TRBJ2-7; 13 bases map to TRBD2. This CDR3 has 15 amino acids. J gave up 4 bases and V 4 bases, and 4 bases lay outside the gene matches. CDR1 is SGHTA, CDR2 FQGNSA, per germline. The CDR3: CASSYRLAGGYEQYF. The CDR3 DNA sequence: TGTGCCAGCAGCTACAGACTAGCGGGAGGATACGAGCAGTACTTC.

CDR3 sequence (DNA): TGCGCCAGCGAACCAGGAGGGAAGGGACGTTTCACTGAAGCTTTCTTT. Its protein is CASEPGGKGRFTEAFF. This chain uses TRBV5-1 with TRBJ1-1; the D gene is possibly TRBD1 (5 bases). V lost 7 bases and J lost 4, with 23 bases in between. The CDR3 sequence is 16 residues long. Germline CDR1 is SGHRS and CDR2 is YFSETQ.

This sequence joins TRBV4-2 and TRBJ1-4; possibly TRBD1 for D (6 bases). The germline V gene has CDR1 LGHNA and CDR2 YNFKEQ. The CDR3 length is 15 residues. Trimming removed 0 bases at V and 8 bases at J, with 13 bases between. CDR3 sequence reads: CASSQDVQGGEKLFF. In nucleotides, the CDR3 is TGTGCCAGCAGCCAAGATGTACAGGGTGGGGAAAAACTGTTTTTT.

The chain recombines TRBV5-1 with TRBJ2-5; 9 bases map to TRBD1. V was pared by 4 bases and J by 2 bases, with 6 bases of the junction left unmatched. The CDR3 has 15 residues. Germline CDR1 is SGHRS and CDR2 is YFSETQ. The CDR3 loop reads CASSMGGTGQETQYF. The CDR3 bases are TGCGCCAGCAGCATGGGTGGGACAGGGCAAGAGACCCAGTACTTC.

The rearrangement links TRBV6-6 to TRBJ2-3, with D tentatively TRBD2 (5 bases). The V end was cut by 6 bases, the J end by 2 bases, with 12 bases between. The germline V gene has CDR1 MNHNY and CDR2 SVGAGI (reference sequence). The CDR3 is 14 amino acids. The CDR3, as DNA: TGTGCCAGCAGGGAGGCCGTCCCCACAGATACGCAGTATTTT. Translation: CASREAVPTDTQYF.

The chain recombines TRBV18 with TRBJ2-2; D possibly corresponds to TRBD2 (6 bases). The CDR3 runs to 13 residues. Per the germline V gene, CDR1 is KGHSH and CDR2 is LQKENI. V dropped 3 bases and J dropped 4 bases, with 6 bases sitting between them. This CDR3 reads CASSPGGTGELFF. The CDR3, as DNA: TGTGCCAGCTCACCCGGGGGCACCGGGGAGCTGTTTTTT.

DNA of the CDR3: TGTGCCAGCAGCCAAGCCACTCGGACAGCTAACACTGAAGCTTTCTTT. Translation: CASSQATRTANTEAFF. The chain joins TRBV4-2 to TRBJ1-1, with TRBD1 as a possible D gene (6 bases). This CDR3 region has 16 residues. The V and J ends lost 1 base and 2 bases respectively, with 14 bases between them. CDR1 LGHNA and CDR2 YNFKEQ come from the germline V gene.

V usage is TRBV24-1 and J usage is TRBJ2-2, with D possibly TRBD1 on 5 matching bases. V was cut by 2 bases and J by 4 bases, with 13 bases left in between. The CDR3 has 16 amino acids. Germline CDR1 is KGHDR and CDR2 is SFDVKD. The CDR3 loop is CATSDSGRALTGELFF. DNA for the CDR3: TGTGCCACCAGTGATTCCGGCAGGGCTCTCACCGGGGAGCTGTTTTTT.

This clone was counted a single time. Germline and junction disagree at one end, which may indicate a read error. J is TRBJ2-2 and V is TRBV18; TRBD2 agrees at 15 bases. The CDR3 is 17 residues long. Germline V CDR1 and CDR2: KGHSH, LQKENI. In nucleotides, the CDR3 is TGTGCCAGCTCAACACCGGGACTAGCGGGAGGAGCCGGGGAGCTGTTTTTT. Translating gives CASSTPGLAGGAGELFF.

J is TRBJ1-4 and V is TRBV6-5, with D perhaps TRBD1 (5 bases). The CDR3 covers 14 residues. V lost 6 bases, J lost 6 bases, and 14 bases lay in between. Germline CDR1 reads MNHEY; CDR2 reads SVGAGI. CDR3 DNA sequence: TGTGCCAGCAGGTCCGGGACTCAGGATGAAAAACTGTTTTTT. Protein product: CASRSGTQDEKLFF.

The rearrangement joins TRBV27 to TRBJ1-5; 7 bases agree with TRBD1. The CDR3 contains 15 residues. Germline CDR1 reads MNHEY; CDR2 reads SMNVEV (reference sequence). Trimming took 2 bases from V and 2 from J; bases not matched to a gene: 3. CDR3 bases: TGTGCCAGCAGTTTAAAGGGGGCGGGCAATCAGCCCCAGCATTTT. It yields the protein CASSLKGAGNQPQHF.

The V call is TRBV19, the J call TRBJ1-2; D call uncertain. Germline values: CDR1 LNHDA, CDR2 SQIVND (reference sequence). The V end lost 4 bases, the J end lost 3 bases, and 12 bases lay between the germline ends. This CDR3 is 14 amino acids long. The CDR3 DNA follows: TGTGCCAGTAGTACCCCAGGACTGGACTATGGCTACACCTTC. It translates to CASSTPGLDYGYTF.

The genes are TRBV6-5 and TRBJ1-5; tentatively, D is TRBD1 (5 bases). Per the germline V gene, CDR1 is MNHEY and CDR2 is SVGAGI. CDR3 length equals 13 residues. Trimming removed 10 bases from V and 3 bases from J, with 13 bases in between. The CDR3 is CATRRQINQPQHF. CDR3 coding DNA: TGTGCCACCCGTCGACAGATCAATCAGCCCCAGCATTTT.

The DNA for the CDR3 is TGCGCCAGCAGCTCTAGCGGGGGGACGACGTTCGGGGAGCTGTTTTTT. It translates to CASSSSGGTTFGELFF. The rearrangement joins TRBV5-1 to TRBJ2-2, with 11 bases that match TRBD2. Germline V gene sequence: CDR1 SGHRS, CDR2 YFSETQ. Trimming cost V 3 bases and J 7 bases; bases outside gene matches: 8. The CDR3 is 16 residues long.

The rearrangement uses TRBV29-1 and TRBJ2-1; tentatively, D is TRBD2 (5 bases). The CDR3 has 17 residues. With 3 bases removed from V and 1 base from J, the gap between germline ends came to 19 bases. The germline CDR1 and CDR2 sequences are SQVTM and ANQGSEA. The CDR3 bases are TGCAGCGTTGAGGGAGCGGCTAGGATTTTGTCCTACAATGAGCAGTTCTTC. Translated: CSVEGAARILSYNEQFF.

The chain links TRBV5-6 to TRBJ1-2; the match to TRBD1 covers 8 bases. The CDR3 loop spans 14 amino acids. The ends lost 4 bases at V and 4 bases at J; junction bases unmatched: 6. Germline V CDR1 and CDR2: SGHDT, YYEEEE. CDR3 DNA: TGTGCCAGCAGCGTAGGGGGACAGGTCTATGGCTACACCTTC. Translation gives CASSVGGQVYGYTF.

The genes are TRBV19 and TRBJ2-2, with a tentative D call TRBD1 (6 bases). V gave up 3 bases and J gave up 6 bases, with 11 bases separating them. Germline assignment: CDR1 LNHDA and CDR2 SQIVND (reference sequence). This CDR3 has 14 amino acids. CDR3 coding DNA: TGTGCCAGTAGTATCCTTACAGGGTCCGGGGAGCTGTTTTTT. Its protein product is CASSILTGSGELFF. Based on the CDR3 plus reference TRBV19 and TRBJ2-2, the full variable domain is DGGITQSPKYLFRKEGQNVTLSCEQNLNHDAMYWYRQDPGQGLRLIYYSQIVNDFQKGDIAEGYSVSREKKESFPLTVTSAQKNPTAFYLCASSILTGSGELFFGEGSRLTVL.

This chain uses TRBV7-9 with TRBJ2-2, with 8 bases identical to TRBD1. Germline V gene sequence: CDR1 SEHNR, CDR2 FQNEAQ (reference sequence). The ends lost 4 bases at V and 7 bases at J; junction bases unmatched: 2. The length of the CDR3 is 13 residues. The CDR3 nucleotides are TGTGCCAGCAGCTGGACAGGGAACGGGGAGCTGTTTTTT. Its translation: CASSWTGNGELFF.

The V gene is TRBV5-1, the J gene TRBJ1-2, with 10 bases fitting TRBD1. This CDR3 is built from 16 residues. Germline CDR1 SGHRS, CDR2 YFSETQ. J lost 2 bases, V lost 4 bases, and 8 bases had no gene match. Written as DNA, the CDR3 is TGCGCCAGCAGCCCCGTCCCGGGACAGGGGAACTATGGCTACACCTTC. Translating it yields CASSPVPGQGNYGYTF.

This clone has only one observation. The CDR3 sequence is CASSYIDRRVSGANVLTF. As DNA, the CDR3 is TGTGCCAGCAGCTACATTGACAGGCGAGTCTCTGGGGCCAACGTCCTGACTTTC. This chain uses TRBV7-6 with TRBJ2-6; a weak D match, TRBD1 (6 bases). Trimming took off 4 bases at V and 0 bases at J, with 16 bases between the two ends. The CDR3 consists of 18 residues. CDR1 is SGHVS and CDR2 is FNYEAQ in the germline V gene.

The rearrangement joins TRBV7-6 to TRBJ2-1; D unresolved. Trimming pared 1 base from V and 0 bases from J, leaving 13 bases between. Germline V gene lookup returns CDR1 SGHVS and CDR2 FNYEAQ. There are 17 residues in the CDR3. Written as DNA, the CDR3 is TGTGCCAGCAGCTTAGACGTTGCTAGTAGCTCCTACAATGAGCAGTTCTTC. Its translation: CASSLDVASSSYNEQFF.

This chain connects TRBV6-2 or TRBV6-3 to TRBJ1-2; D unresolved. Trimming left V 2 bases short and J 3 bases short, with 10 bases between. The germline gives CDR1 MNHEY, CDR2 SVGEGT. This CDR3 region has 14 residues. Here the CDR3 DNA reads TGTGCCAGCAGTTACAGCGCGTCTTACTATGGCTACACCTTC. It is translated as CASSYSASYYGYTF.

The V call is TRBV6-2 or TRBV6-3, the J call TRBJ2-7, with 8 bases matching TRBD2. Germline assignment: CDR1 MNHEY and CDR2 SVGEGT. The CDR3 is made up of 15 amino acids. Trimming cost V 0 bases and J 2 bases; bases outside gene matches: 3. CDR3 region: CASSYSSGVTYEQYF. The CDR3 DNA sequence: TGTGCCAGCAGTTACTCTAGCGGGGTTACCTACGAGCAGTACTTC.